The 26 T cell receptor beta chains in this list originate from one sample, sequenced in a study of T cell responses to AZD1222 COVID-19 vaccine. The data were produced by immunoSEQ multiplex PCR, yet TCRdb's version contains in-frame clones alone and is incomplete. Of more than 140,000 clones listed, roughly 88% are singletons. The material sequenced was peripheral blood, taken on day 0 of AZD1222 vaccination. The receptors stem from an adult in good health.

The J gene is TRBJ2-1, the V gene TRBV18; D is perhaps TRBD2 (5 bases). CDR3 length: 16 amino acids. Looked up from germline, CDR1 is KGHSH and CDR2 is LQKENI. Between the trimmed V and J ends, which lost 2 bases and 1 base, there was a span of 12 bases. CDR3 sequence reads: CASSPSSTGSYNEQFF. In DNA form, the CDR3 reads TGTGCCAGCTCACCAAGTTCGACGGGATCCTACAATGAGCAGTTCTTC.

The chain links TRBV28 to TRBJ1-6; TRBD1 aligns across 9 bases. The junction had 9 bases not matched to a gene; V was cut back by 5 bases and J by 7 bases. This CDR3 contains 16 residues. The germline V gene encodes CDR1 MDHEN and CDR2 SYDVKM. The CDR3 reads CASSPEPTGGNSPLHF. CDR3 nucleotides: TGTGCCAGCAGTCCCGAACCGACAGGGGGAAATTCACCCCTCCACTTT.

CDR3 protein: CASSLGVIGLVNTEAFF. The CDR3 nucleotides are TGTGCCAGCAGCTTAGGAGTGATAGGGCTCGTGAACACTGAAGCTTTCTTT. The chain carries TRBV7-9 and TRBJ1-1; D unclear. The V gene lost 1 base and the J gene lost 0 bases, with 15 bases spanning the gap. Germline lookup yields CDR1 SEHNR and CDR2 FQNEAQ (reference sequence). There are 17 residues in the CDR3.

This sequence joins TRBV6-5 and TRBJ2-7, with D perhaps matching TRBD2 (5 bases). The CDR3 has 14 residues. Germline-derived CDR1 and CDR2 are MNHEY and SVGAGI. The V gene lost 5 bases and the J gene lost 0 bases, with 11 bases spanning the gap. The CDR3 spells CASSQDWSSYEQYF. The CDR3, as DNA: TGTGCCAGCAGTCAGGACTGGAGCTCCTACGAGCAGTACTTC.

By share of the sample, this clone is medium-sized. The V call is TRBV6-4, the J call TRBJ2-1; 9 positions match TRBD2. The CDR3 has 15 amino acids. In germline, CDR1 is MRHNA, CDR2 SNTAGT. Losses at the gene ends were 3 bases for V and 0 bases for J; bases not matched to a gene: 0. CDR3 sequence: CASSETSGSYNEQFF. The CDR3 DNA sequence: TGTGCCAGCAGTGAGACTAGCGGCTCCTACAATGAGCAGTTCTTC.

As for this clone: Other DNA sequences in this sample translate to the same CDR3. V is TRBV15 and J is TRBJ1-1; D is unresolved. CDR1 is LNHNV and CDR2 is YYDKDF in the germline V gene (reference sequence). V shed 0 bases and J shed 4 bases, with 15 bases lying between them. CDR3 length equals 16 residues. CDR3 in DNA: TGTGCCACCAGCAGAGAGTTTATTGGGGAGGGCACTGAAGCTTTCTTT. Translation: CATSREFIGEGTEAFF.

V usage is TRBV15 and J usage is TRBJ2-1; no firm D call. The V end lost 4 bases, the J end lost 8 bases, and 15 bases lay between the germline ends. The CDR3 length is 14 residues. Germline CDR1 reads LNHNV; CDR2 reads YYDKDF (reference sequence). The CDR3 protein is CATSISLTRDEQFF. The CDR3 bases are TGTGCCACCAGCATTAGCCTAACCCGAGATGAGCAGTTCTTC.

This chain links TRBV6-2 or TRBV6-3 with TRBJ1-1; 7 bases align to TRBD1. The germline V gene encodes CDR1 MNHEY and CDR2 SVGEGT. The V and J ends lost 2 bases and 5 bases, in that order; junction bases with no gene match: 5. The CDR3 runs to 14 residues. The CDR3 bases are TGTGCCAGCAGTTACCAGGGGGTGAGGACTGAAGCTTTCTTT. It yields the protein CASSYQGVRTEAFF.

This rearrangement joins TRBV5-6 to TRBJ1-2; D gene uncertain. V gave up 6 bases and J gave up 9 bases, with 24 bases separating them. Germline lookup yields CDR1 SGHDT and CDR2 YYEEEE. CDR3 length: 15 residues. The CDR3 loop is CASTLLHGEPESYTF. The CDR3 nucleotides read TGTGCCAGCACCCTCCTTCATGGGGAACCGGAAAGCTACACCTTC.

The chain links TRBV5-1 to TRBJ2-5; D perhaps matches TRBD2 (5 bases). The CDR3 is 13 amino acids. CDR1 SGHRS and CDR2 YFSETQ come from the germline V gene. The germline V and J ends were trimmed by 0 bases and 7 bases, with 10 bases remaining between them. CDR3 protein: CASSLGGDGTQYF. The CDR3 DNA reads as TGCGCCAGCAGCTTGGGGGGAGATGGGACCCAGTACTTC. Looking up the rest from reference TRBV5-1 and TRBJ2-5 gives the full variable domain: KAGVTQTPRYLIKTRGQQVTLSCSPISGHRSVSWYQQTPGQGLQFLFEYFSETQRNKGNFPGRFSGRQFSNSRSEMNVSTLELGDSALYLCASSLGGDGTQYFGPGTRLLVL.

The chain carries TRBV7-6 and TRBJ1-1; 8 nucleotides match TRBD1. Trimming removed 2 bases from V and 0 bases from J; junction bases left unmatched: 8. This CDR3 is 17 amino acids long. The germline V gene has CDR1 SGHVS and CDR2 FNYEAQ. CDR3 nucleotides: TGTGCCAGCAGCTTAATCGGACAGGGCTTGTTGAACACTGAAGCTTTCTTT. This gives the protein CASSLIGQGLLNTEAFF.

The rearrangement uses TRBV7-2 and TRBJ2-7; D possibly corresponds to TRBD1 (6 bases). Trimming took 6 bases from V and 3 from J, leaving 18 bases between them. The CDR3 runs 15 residues. Germline assignment: CDR1 SGHTA and CDR2 FQGNSA. The CDR3 bases are TGTGCCAGCAGTTTACTGAGACAGGCCCGCTACGAGCAGTACTTC. Its protein product is CASSLLRQARYEQYF. The full variable domain, rest sourced from reference TRBV7-2 and TRBJ2-7, is GAGVSQSPSNKVTEKGKDVELRCDPISGHTALYWYRQSLGQGLEFLIYFQGNSAPDKSGLPSDRFSAERTGGSVSTLTIQRTQQEDSAVYLCASSLLRQARYEQYFGPGTRLTVT.

The chain is built from TRBV7-8 and TRBJ1-1, with D possibly matching TRBD1 (6 bases). CDR1 is SGHVS and CDR2 is FQNEAQ in the germline V gene. V dropped 7 bases and J dropped 5 bases, with 17 bases sitting between them. The CDR3 consists of 14 residues. The CDR3 region has the DNA TGTGCCAGCACTCACGTCCAGGGGTTAACTGAAGCTTTCTTT. It is translated as CASTHVQGLTEAFF.

The chain employs TRBV28 and TRBJ2-7; D is uncertain. Germline V gene data show CDR1 as MDHEN and CDR2 as SYDVKM. The CDR3 runs 18 residues. Trimming removed 6 bases from V and 1 base from J, with 25 bases in between. CDR3 DNA: TGTGCCAGCAGCCCATTGGCAGGTTCTCTTGCTCCTTCCTACGAGCAGTACTTC. Translation gives CASSPLAGSLAPSYEQYF.

The genes are TRBV19 and TRBJ1-1; no reliable D call. Trimming cost V 5 bases and J 6 bases, with 10 bases left between them. CDR3 length: 12 amino acids. Germline CDR1 is LNHDA and CDR2 is SQIVND (reference sequence). CDR3 residues: CASSPGLSEAFF. The DNA of the CDR3 is TGTGCCAGTAGTCCAGGCCTGTCTGAAGCTTTCTTT.

This sequence joins TRBV5-5 and TRBJ1-2; 7 nucleotides match TRBD1. V shed 0 bases and J 2 bases; nucleotides not matched to a gene: 1. The CDR3 contains 14 residues. Germline V lookup: CDR1 SGHKS, CDR2 YYEKEE (reference sequence). The CDR3 DNA follows: TGTGCCAGCAGCTTGGAGGGACAGAACTATGGCTACACCTTC. The encoded protein is CASSLEGQNYGYTF.

CDR3 amino acids: CASSLGLAVRASSYNEQFF. The CDR3 bases are TGTGCCAGCAGCTTAGGACTAGCGGTAAGGGCTAGTTCCTACAATGAGCAGTTCTTC. V and J are TRBV7-2 and TRBJ2-1, with 9 bases lining up with TRBD2. The CDR3 length is 19 residues. V lost 1 base and J lost 1; bases outside the gene matches: 11. Germline V gene lookup returns CDR1 SGHTA and CDR2 FQGNSA.

This chain joins TRBV7-2 and TRBJ1-5, with a tentative D call TRBD1 (6 bases). The CDR3 extends over 14 amino acids. Germline V CDR1 and CDR2: SGHTA, FQGNSA. V was pared by 10 bases and J by 4 bases, with 17 bases between. The CDR3 loop reads CATAQGRGNQPQHF. The DNA for the CDR3 is TGTGCCACCGCCCAGGGCAGGGGAAATCAGCCCCAGCATTTT.

The chain joins TRBV7-8 to TRBJ1-2, with 7 bases lining up with TRBD1. Germline lookup yields CDR1 SGHVS and CDR2 FQNEAQ. V trimming: 5 bases; J trimming: 5 bases; junction bases outside the gene matches: 8. This CDR3 region has 14 residues. CDR3 loop: CASSVRDRAYGYTF. CDR3 coding DNA: TGTGCCAGCAGCGTCCGGGACAGAGCTTATGGCTACACCTTC.

This chain links TRBV3-1 (or the pseudogene TRBV3-2) with TRBJ1-5; 7 nucleotides align to TRBD1. Germline values: CDR1 LGHDT, CDR2 YNNKEL (reference sequence). This CDR3 is 14 amino acids long. V shed 4 bases, J shed 6 bases, and the junction held 6 bases outside the gene matches. The DNA of the CDR3 is TGTGCCAGCAGCCTATACAGGGGTGGTCAGCCCCAGCATTTT. It encodes CASSLYRGGQPQHF.

The V and J genes are TRBV5-1 and TRBJ1-1; possible D gene TRBD1, 6 bases. Trimming removed 0 bases from V and 1 base from J, with 7 bases in between. Germline assignment: CDR1 SGHRS and CDR2 YFSETQ. This CDR3 comprises 14 residues. Here the CDR3 DNA reads TGCGCCAGCAGCTTGGCCAGGGGGAACACTGAAGCTTTCTTT. Protein sequence: CASSLARGNTEAFF.

J is TRBJ2-3 and V is TRBV29-1; no reliable D call. Germline assignment: CDR1 SQVTM and CDR2 ANQGSEA. The length of the CDR3 is 10 residues. The V end was cut by 4 bases, the J end by 4 bases, with 3 bases between. The CDR3 here is CSVVPDTQYF. CDR3 nucleotide sequence: TGCAGCGTTGTACCAGATACGCAGTATTTT.

The rearrangement uses TRBV5-8 and TRBJ1-5; 8 nucleotides match TRBD1. The germline gives CDR1 SGHTS, CDR2 YDEGEE. The CDR3 loop spans 15 amino acids. V lost 3 bases and J lost 7; bases outside the gene matches: 9. CDR3 in DNA: TGTGCCAGCAGCTCTGGACAGGGTCTATGGCAGCCCCAGCATTTT. Translation gives CASSSGQGLWQPQHF.

The rearrangement uses TRBV7-8 and TRBJ1-1; the D gene is possibly TRBD1 (6 bases). The CDR3 loop spans 13 amino acids. CDR1 SGHVS and CDR2 FQNEAQ come from the germline V gene. Trimming shortened V by 5 bases and J by 1 base, and 8 bases separated the two germline ends. DNA of the CDR3: TGTGCCAGCAGCCTACAGGGGAACACTGAAGCTTTCTTT. Protein product: CASSLQGNTEAFF.

The chain carries TRBV2 and TRBJ2-1; no firm D call. V lost 7 bases, J lost 2 bases, and 9 bases lay in between. Looked up from germline, CDR1 is SNHLY and CDR2 is FYNNEI. This CDR3 is built from 13 residues. The CDR3 sequence is CASTERTYNEQFF. The CDR3 DNA follows: TGTGCCAGCACCGAGCGTACCTACAATGAGCAGTTCTTC.

J is TRBJ2-4 and V is TRBV12-3 or TRBV12-4; D gene uncertain. Trimming shortened V by 3 bases and J by 4 bases, and 4 bases separated the two germline ends. The CDR3 is 12 residues long. CDR3 DNA sequence: TGTGCCAGCAGTTTGATAAAAAACATTCAGTACTTC. Amino acids: CASSLIKNIQYF.